This T cell receptor beta chain was documented in a study of CD8+ T cells in alopecia areata. Study outcomes and limitations: Lesional scalp, especially alopecia totalis/universalis, showed higher clonality than normal scalp. Relative to mice, TCR sharing across patients was less clear, a difference possibly HLA-related. Besides other cells, scalp samples also yield sequences of resident alphabeta T cells from normal skin.

Collection of lesional scalp punch biopsies and peripheral blood was performed in alopecia areata patients. V lost 1 base, J lost 1 base, and 6 bases lay in between. This CDR3 has 14 residues. Germline loops: CDR1 SGHDN, CDR2 FVKESK. Points on this clone: Its antigen remains unknown.

As the sequencing template, cDNA was produced by extracting RNA and reverse transcribing it. TCRdb keeps only in-frame clones here, not all; method: immunoSEQ multiplex PCR. The table has hundreds of thousands of clones, roughly two thirds seen once; the top ten hold under 1.5%. This sample comprised CD4+ T cells sorted from blood, obtained at week 0. The TCR originated in a human donor with alopecia areata. This sequence joins TRBV14 and TRBJ2-3; the D is unclear. The CDR3 loop reads CASSQVVRTDTQYF. Here the CDR3 DNA reads TGTGCCAGCAGCCAAGTGGTCCGCACAGATACGCAGTATTTT.